The T cell receptor (beta chain) under discussion was sequenced for a study of blood T cell repertoires in COVID-19 (dated by TCRdb to about 2020). Regarding the study in general: The collaborator samples originated in the United States, Italy and Spain and spanned the acute and convalescent phases of COVID-19. The prospective study material was composed of cDNA or gDNA derived from T cells, B-cell-depleted T cells, or PBMCs. Deeply sampled blood TCRbeta repertoires from subjects exposed to, actively infected with, or recovered from COVID-19 were included in the dataset. The repertoires were made available in a free public database intended to serve as a resource for research on the immune response to SARS-CoV-2. The samples were drawn from the first 160 participants of the ongoing ImmuneRACE study and from 1,200 or so subjects provided by 6 global collaborators. Nearly every sample came with metadata listing a de-identified subject ID, COVID-19 status, age in years and sex. Where available, HLA class I and class II types were taken from metadata supplied by the sample provider and were not determined by assay-based typing.

TCRbeta CDR3 regions were amplified from genomic DNA by means of the immunoSEQ Assay, a bias-controlled multiplex PCR. Regarding the original processing steps: The number of nucleated cells in each sample was estimated from the amplification of reference gene primers within the assay. To quantify the absolute abundance of each unique TCRbeta CDR3 rearrangement, sequence reads were collapsed and filtered. For each sample, productive Simpson clonality was calculated by taking the square root of Simpson's diversity index across productive rearrangements. TCRdb took over this immuneACCESS table, retaining in-frame rearrangements with V and J assigned. Such tables are incomplete; in checked studies, under half of the missing clones stem from an unresolved V gene, and the remainder is unexplained. V, J and clone size are those of that table, while D and trimming were read from the DNA. The sample includes about 250,000 clones, with about nine tenths observed a single time. Of the sample, 2.5% to 3% is held by the ten largest clones.

Points on this clone: Its antigen specificity is not known. The sample holds no much larger clone one base away, and base qualities are not on file.

Broader findings and caveats from the paper: How much clinical and demographic metadata was included differed by source and by participant, and the metadata was provided uncurated.

Via the germline V gene (reference sequence), CDR1 is MNHEY and CDR2 SMNVEV. The CDR3 numbers 16 residues from cysteine through phenylalanine. The entry retains the CDR3 DNA only, 48 bases that are in frame from base 1. V is reduced by 3 bases and J by 4 bases, leaving a spacing of 16 bases between them. Participants in the prospective study were aged about 18 to 95 years, lived in 24 United States geographic areas, and enrolled through a virtual design. In the prospective study, cohorts were assigned on the basis of participant-reported clinical history obtained from a screening survey and a study questionnaire. In the prospective study, whole blood, serum and a nasopharyngeal or oropharyngeal swab were collected from each participant by mobile phlebotomists. Participants in the prospective study had the option to provide additional blood draws and questionnaires over an approximately 2-month period. Blood samples from the prospective study were shipped frozen or at room temperature prior to DNA extraction.

The sequence was obtained from a woman in her 30s with acute COVID-19. Specimen: PBMCs or T cells enriched from blood (not recorded which). This chain is built from TRBV27 and TRBJ1-5; no confident D gene assignment can be made. The CDR3 corresponds to CASSFIPPGSNQPQHF. Here is the DNA: TGTGCCAGCAGTTTCATCCCCCCGGGATCAAATCAGCCCCAGCATTTT.